The 7 T cell receptor beta chains listed next were all sequenced from one sample in a study of cytomegalovirus exposure and HLA in healthy donors. Only in-frame clones appear in the TCRdb table, and some are missing; sequencing was by immunoSEQ multiplex PCR. The sample has 60,000 to 70,000 clones, about 92% seen once. Specimen: PBMCs. All receptors come from a young man in good health and CMV-seropositive.

The chain couples TRBV15 to TRBJ2-7; D ambiguous. CDR3 length: 15 residues. Germline V gene data show CDR1 as LNHNV and CDR2 as YYDKDF (reference sequence). V gave up 1 base and J gave up 6 bases, with 16 bases separating them. This CDR3 is CATSRASIRIGEQYF. CDR3 bases: TGTGCCACCAGCAGAGCCAGCATCAGGATAGGCGAGCAGTACTTC.

The J gene is TRBJ2-4, the V gene TRBV7-2, with D perhaps matching TRBD2 (5 bases). The germline CDR1 and CDR2 sequences are SGHTA and FQGNSA. Trimming took off 1 base at V and 0 bases at J, with 10 bases between the two ends. CDR3 length: 16 amino acids. This CDR3 reads CASSLVSDLAKNIQYF. CDR3 sequence (DNA): TGTGCCAGCAGCTTAGTTAGCGACCTAGCCAAAAACATTCAGTACTTC. Looking up the rest from reference TRBV7-2 and TRBJ2-4 gives the full variable domain: GAGVSQSPSNKVTEKGKDVELRCDPISGHTALYWYRQSLGQGLEFLIYFQGNSAPDKSGLPSDRFSAERTGGSVSTLTIQRTQQEDSAVYLCASSLVSDLAKNIQYFGAGTRLSVL.

The V gene is TRBV27, the J gene TRBJ2-1; no clear D gene. This CDR3 region has 15 residues. The V gene's germline CDR1 is MNHEY and CDR2 SMNVEV (reference sequence). The V gene lost 3 bases and the J gene lost 0 bases, with 9 bases spanning the gap. The CDR3 DNA reads as TGTGCCAGCAGTTTTGGCAGAAGCTCCTACAATGAGCAGTTCTTC. It translates to CASSFGRSSYNEQFF.

This clone showed up just a few times. The chain couples TRBV19 to TRBJ1-1, with 10 bases fitting TRBD1. The CDR3 loop spans 13 amino acids. Germline V gene lookup returns CDR1 LNHDA and CDR2 SQIVND (reference sequence). V dropped 9 bases and J dropped 7; count of bases not matched to a gene: 8. The CDR3 loop is CASQFGQGGEAFF. The CDR3 bases are TGTGCCAGCCAATTTGGACAGGGGGGTGAAGCTTTCTTT.

The V gene is TRBV19, the J gene TRBJ2-7, with TRBD2 as a possible D gene (6 bases). The germline V gene encodes CDR1 LNHDA and CDR2 SQIVND (reference sequence). The CDR3 sequence is 15 residues long. V lost 3 bases and J 5 bases, leaving 17 bases between the germline ends. The CDR3 sequence: CASSMGSGEGHEQYF. The CDR3 bases are TGTGCCAGTAGTATGGGTAGCGGAGAGGGCCACGAGCAGTACTTC.

The rearrangement joins TRBV6-6 to TRBJ2-7; TRBD2 aligns across 12 bases. Trimming removed 7 bases from V and 5 bases from J; junction bases left unmatched: 6. This CDR3 contains 14 residues. Germline CDR1 MNHNY, CDR2 SVGAGI (reference sequence). The CDR3 here is CASTPLAGGDEQYF. The DNA of the CDR3 is TGTGCCAGCACCCCCCTAGCGGGAGGGGACGAGCAGTACTTC.

The chain couples TRBV5-1 to TRBJ1-2; D might be TRBD1 (5 bases). Trimming removed 3 bases from V and 5 bases from J, with 14 bases in between. The CDR3 consists of 14 residues. CDR1 is SGHRS and CDR2 is YFSETQ in the germline V gene. The CDR3 protein is CASSYAQQGYGYTF. The CDR3 nucleotides are TGCGCCAGCAGCTACGCCCAGCAGGGATATGGCTACACCTTC.